A single sample gave rise to the 9 T cell receptor beta chains below, sequenced in a study of shared clonotypes between healthy human individuals (dated by TCRdb to about 2020). Library prep was done by the immunoSEQ multiplex PCR assay. TCRdb carries this immuneACCESS record with in-frame sequences only. Its versions omit some clonotypes, under half of them owing to an unresolved V gene in the studies checked, with the rest unexplained. The sample profile shows around 450,000 clones; around 79% of them were found once. About 13% of the sample comes from the top ten. The sequenced sample was PBMCs. The receptors here all came from a middle-aged woman in good health. Some clones in this sample may be carry-over from other donors' samples.

The CDR3 protein is CASSYYGTSGTGELFF. CDR3 bases: TGTGCCAGCAGTTACTATGGGACTAGCGGCACCGGGGAGCTGTTTTTT. The rearrangement uses TRBV6-5 and TRBJ2-2; 11 bases match TRBD2. The CDR3 runs to 16 residues. Germline V gives CDR1 MNHEY, CDR2 SVGAGI. The ends lost 1 base at V and 4 bases at J; junction bases unmatched: 2.

The V and J genes are TRBV5-1 and TRBJ2-5, with D unclear. Looked up from germline, CDR1 is SGHRS and CDR2 is YFSETQ. The CDR3 has 15 residues. V was cut by 0 bases and J by 0 bases, with 9 bases left in between. In DNA, the CDR3 is TGCGCCAGCAGCTTGGCCGCGGCTTACCAAGAGACCCAGTACTTC. Translating it yields CASSLAAAYQETQYF.

The chain has TRBV11-3 and TRBJ2-1, with a tentative D call TRBD2 (6 bases). Trimming stripped 5 bases from V and 4 bases from J, with 12 bases between. CDR3 length equals 14 residues. Germline CDR1 is SGHNT and CDR2 is YENEEA. CDR3 in amino acids: CASSPGGLYNEQFF. In nucleotides, the CDR3 is TGTGCCAGCAGCCCCGGAGGGCTGTACAATGAGCAGTTCTTC.

The chain carries TRBV7-9 and TRBJ2-2; D may be TRBD1 or TRBD2 (5 bases each). Trimming cost V 5 bases and J 5 bases, with 9 bases left between them. The CDR3 covers 13 residues. Germline V gives CDR1 SEHNR, CDR2 FQNEAQ (reference sequence). This chain's CDR3 is CASSPWGTGELFF. For the CDR3, the DNA is TGTGCCAGCAGCCCCTGGGGGACCGGGGAGCTGTTTTTT.

The chain has TRBV9 and TRBJ2-5; TRBD2 matches at 7 bases. The V gene end was trimmed by 4 bases and the J gene end by 8 bases; junction bases not matched to a gene: 11. CDR3 size: 14 residues. Germline V gene lookup returns CDR1 SGDLS and CDR2 YYNGEE. This CDR3 is CASSPGASGLTQYF. For the CDR3, the DNA is TGTGCCAGCAGCCCTGGGGCTAGCGGCCTTACCCAGTACTTC.

This clone appeared once. J is TRBJ2-7 and V is TRBV7-9; 8 bases agree with TRBD1. Germline CDR1 and CDR2: SEHNR and FQNEAQ (reference sequence). V shed 5 bases, J shed 5 bases, and the junction held 8 bases outside the gene matches. CDR3 size: 14 residues. The CDR3, as DNA: TGTGCCAGCAGCATCGGACAGGGATCTGACGAGCAGTACTTC. Translation: CASSIGQGSDEQYF.

The chain couples TRBV30 to TRBJ2-2, with D maybe TRBD1 (5 bases). The CDR3 covers 13 residues. Germline CDR1 is GTSNPN and CDR2 is SVGIG (reference sequence). Trimming took off 0 bases at V and 7 bases at J, with 9 bases between the two ends. CDR3 protein: CAWSVQVGGELFF. For the CDR3, the DNA is TGTGCCTGGAGTGTACAGGTGGGCGGGGAGCTGTTTTTT.

CDR3 protein: CASSERWSPGQISYEQYF. The CDR3 DNA reads TGTGCCAGCAGTGAACGTTGGTCTCCGGGACAGATCTCCTACGAGCAGTACTTC. The genes are TRBV6-1 and TRBJ2-7; 7 nucleotides line up with TRBD1. The CDR3 spans 18 residues. CDR1 is MNHNS and CDR2 is SASEGT in the germline V gene. The V and J ends lost 2 bases and 0 bases, in that order; junction bases with no gene match: 13.

The chain links TRBV2 to TRBJ2-3, with TRBD2 matching 14 bases. This CDR3 has 15 amino acids. Germline values: CDR1 SNHLY, CDR2 FYNNEI. With V trimmed by 11 bases and J by 6 bases, 10 bases remained unmatched. The CDR3 DNA sequence: TGTGCCGCCAGGGGACTAGCGGGAGAACCTGATACGCAGTATTTT. Protein sequence: CAARGLAGEPDTQYF.